The 26 T cell receptor beta chains listed next were all sequenced from one sample in a study of post-analysis software for immune sequencing data. Study results and caveats: A few TRBV segments occurring more often in patients than controls included TRBV5-6, TRBV5-1 and TRBV20-1.

These receptors' targets are unknown. Unique-molecular-identifier-tagged TCR beta cDNA libraries were used. TCRdb reprocessed the PCR reads with MiXCR, giving one entry per CDR3 protein. Seen here are about 680,000 distinct CDR3 sequences, around 60% observed once, and the top ten hold around 10%. The sequencing input was blood. These receptors all come from a girl aged 2 to 9 with multiple sclerosis.

As concerns this clonotype: At one end, the junction sequence differs from germline, possibly due to a read error. The chain uses TRBV12-3 or TRBV12-4 and TRBJ1-5, with D hard to call. This CDR3 has 15 residues. CDR3 nucleotide sequence: TGTGCCAGCTCCCCCGCCGGGGTTCCCAATCAGCCTCAGCATTTT. Protein sequence: CASSPAGVPNQPQHF.

This clonotype has more than one count but fewer than ten. V and J are TRBV20-1 and TRBJ2-5; TRBD2 is a possible D gene (5 bases). Per the germline V gene, CDR1 is DFQATT and CDR2 is SNEGSKA (reference sequence). Trimming took 5 bases from V and 1 from J, leaving 14 bases between them. CDR3 length: 14 residues. CDR3 in amino acids: CSACRGGPQETQYF. CDR3 sequence (DNA): TGCAGTGCTTGTAGAGGAGGTCCCCAAGAGACCCAGTACTTC.

In its sample, this clonotype was seen a few times. The chain links TRBV7-9 to TRBJ2-1; no reliable D call. V was pared by 5 bases and J by 4 bases, with 9 bases between. The CDR3 is 13 residues long. Per germline, CDR1 SEHNR and CDR2 FQNEAQ (reference sequence). CDR3 in amino acids: CASSKNVYNEQFF. The CDR3 bases are TGTGCCAGCAGCAAAAATGTGTACAATGAGCAGTTCTTC.

This clonotype has only a few counts. This sequence joins TRBV7-2 and TRBJ2-5; the D call may be TRBD1 or TRBD2 (5 bases each). Trimming removed 7 bases from V and 7 bases from J, with 10 bases in between. This CDR3 comprises 11 residues. CDR1 SGHTA and CDR2 FQGNSA come from the germline V gene. As DNA, the CDR3 is TGTGCCAGCACCTCTGGGGGGACCCAGTACTTC. Its translation: CASTSGGTQYF.

The CDR3 sequence is CASSAKRGQGTKETQYF. In DNA, the CDR3 is TGTGCCAGCAGTGCTAAAAGAGGACAGGGAACGAAGGAGACCCAGTACTTC. The chain has TRBV6-1 and TRBJ2-7, with TRBD1 identical over 8 bases. The J call may be wrong; the DNA end is better matched by TRBJ2-5. Germline V gene sequence: CDR1 MNHNS, CDR2 SASEGT. CDR3 length: 17 amino acids.

Worth noting for this clonotype: One junction end does not reproduce the germline sequence, and a read error may be involved. The chain combines TRBV7-9 with TRBJ2-1; 10 nucleotides align to TRBD2. The CDR3 loop spans 19 amino acids. Per germline, CDR1 SEHNR and CDR2 FQNEAQ (reference sequence). CDR3 amino acids: CAGSLGLLAGEVAYNEQFF. CDR3 coding DNA: TGTGCCGGCAGCTTAGGTCTGCTAGCGGGAGAGGTAGCCTACAATGAGCAGTTCTTC.

This clonotype was seen more than once but under ten times. The rearrangement links TRBV7-3 to TRBJ2-6, with D possibly matching TRBD1 (5 bases). The V gene lost 3 bases and the J gene lost 0 bases, with 6 bases spanning the gap. The germline gives CDR1 SGHTA, CDR2 FQGTGA. The CDR3 consists of 15 residues. The chain's CDR3 is CASSFQGSGANVLTF. The CDR3 DNA is TGTGCCAGCAGCTTTCAGGGCTCTGGGGCCAACGTCCTGACTTTC.

The chain links TRBV24-1 to TRBJ2-1; 12 bases align to TRBD2. Trimming cost V 4 bases and J 2 bases; bases outside gene matches: 8. Germline CDR1 reads KGHDR; CDR2 reads SFDVKD. The CDR3 length is 18 residues. The CDR3 region is CATSDPTTSGGTYNEQFF. CDR3 sequence (DNA): TGTGCCACCAGTGACCCTACGACTAGCGGGGGAACCTACAATGAGCAGTTCTTC.

The chain is built from TRBV7-6 and TRBJ2-3; D is unresolved. With 1 base removed from V and 2 bases from J, the gap between germline ends came to 4 bases. Germline V lookup: CDR1 SGHVS, CDR2 FNYEAQ. CDR3 length equals 13 residues. CDR3 residues: CASSLVLTDTQYF. CDR3 bases: TGTGCCAGCAGCTTAGTTCTCACAGATACGCAGTATTTT.

V is TRBV2 and J is TRBJ2-5; 10 bases fit TRBD2. Germline assignment: CDR1 SNHLY and CDR2 FYNNEI. CDR3 length: 14 amino acids. V dropped 6 bases and J dropped 11; count of bases not matched to a gene: 12. The chain's CDR3 is CASSPLAGVNEQYF. As DNA, the CDR3 is TGTGCCAGCAGCCCTCTAGCGGGGGTCAATGAGCAGTACTTC.

The V gene is TRBV10-2, the J gene TRBJ2-1; TRBD2 aligns across 9 bases. V lost 6 bases to trimming and J lost 8 bases; unmatched junction nucleotides: 5. Germline V lookup: CDR1 WSHSY, CDR2 SAAADI. The CDR3 loop spans 13 amino acids. The CDR3 DNA reads TGCGCCAGCAGATTAGCGGGAGTCCATGAGCAGTTCTTC. Translating it yields CASRLAGVHEQFF.

The V gene is TRBV10-1, the J gene TRBJ2-1; 7 bases are shared with TRBD1. The CDR3 covers 16 residues. With 3 bases clipped from V and 4 bases from J, the junction kept 9 bases outside the gene matches. CDR1 and CDR2 (germline): WNHNN, SYGVQD (reference sequence). DNA for the CDR3: TGCGCCAGCAGTGAACAGGGGAGTAATAATTACAATGAGCAGTTCTTC. Its protein is CASSEQGSNNYNEQFF.

This sequence joins TRBV25-1 and TRBJ1-1, with D hard to call. Trimming cost V 0 bases and J 5 bases, with 13 bases left between them. The CDR3 contains 15 residues. CDR1 MGHDK and CDR2 SYGVNS come from the germline V gene. CDR3: CASSEYGSLGTEAFF. The DNA of the CDR3 is TGTGCCAGCAGTGAATATGGCAGTCTTGGGACTGAAGCTTTCTTT.

The table lists this clonotype with a few counts. The chain is built from TRBV12-3 or TRBV12-4 and TRBJ2-1; the D gene is possibly TRBD2 (5 bases). The ends were cut back, 4 bases at V and 4 bases at J, with 11 bases in the middle. The CDR3 covers 14 residues. This CDR3 is CASSSRTRYNEQFF. The CDR3 region has the DNA TGTGCCAGCAGTTCACGGACTCGATACAATGAGCAGTTCTTC.

This rearrangement joins TRBV20-1 to TRBJ2-1; D uncertain. Deletions cut 6 bases from V and 1 base from J, with 19 bases between. CDR1 is DFQATT, CDR2 SNEGSKA, per germline (reference sequence). This CDR3 contains 16 residues. The CDR3 bases are TGCAGTGCCAGCAGAAAACGCCCCCCTTCCTACAATGAGCAGTTCTTC. Translated, it gives CSASRKRPPSYNEQFF.

This chain links TRBV29-1 with TRBJ1-1; 7 positions match TRBD1. CDR3 length equals 15 residues. Unmatched junction bases numbered 13, after V lost 7 bases and J lost 2 bases. Per germline, CDR1 SQVTM and CDR2 ANQGSEA. The CDR3 loop is CSGAGTASSNTEAFF. CDR3 in DNA: TGCAGCGGAGCCGGGACAGCGTCCTCCAACACTGAAGCTTTCTTT. Drawing the rest from reference TRBV29-1 and TRBJ1-1, the complete variable domain is SAVISQKPSRDICQRGTSLTIQCQVDSQVTMMFWYRQQPGQSLTLIATANQGSEATYESGFVIDKFPISRPNLTFSTLTVSNMSPEDSSIYLCSGAGTASSNTEAFFGQGTRLTVV.

This chain uses TRBV10-3 with TRBJ2-1; 10 bases fit TRBD2. Germline lookup yields CDR1 ENHRY and CDR2 SYGVKD. With V trimmed by 4 bases and J by 9 bases, 9 bases remained unmatched. CDR3 length equals 15 residues. CDR3 region: CAISGAGGLDGEQFF. DNA of the CDR3: TGTGCCATCAGTGGAGCGGGGGGGCTAGATGGTGAGCAGTTCTTC.

Notes on this clonotype: One end of the junction fails to match germline, which may point to a read error. V gene TRBV6-5 combines with J gene TRBJ2-3; D call uncertain. Germline lookup yields CDR1 MNHEY and CDR2 SVGAGI. The CDR3 contains 17 residues. DNA of the CDR3: TGTGTCAGCAGTTACAATCCCGGTCCTTCGGGCACAGATACGCAGTATTTT. Amino acids: CVSSYNPGPSGTDTQYF.

The J gene is TRBJ1-2, the V gene TRBV6-6; D is uncertain. V lost 8 bases, J lost 0 bases, and 7 bases lay in between. The CDR3 covers 12 residues. CDR1 is MNHNY, CDR2 SVGAGI, per germline (reference sequence). CDR3 protein: CASRQANYGYTF. Written as DNA, the CDR3 is TGTGCCAGCCGACAAGCTAACTATGGCTACACCTTC.

The CDR3: CASSPLTGGYEQYF. The CDR3 bases are TGTGCCAGCAGTCCGTTGACAGGGGGCTACGAGCAGTACTTC. This chain joins TRBV6-5 and TRBJ2-7; TRBD1 matches 9 bases. The CDR3 contains 14 residues. Trimming at V came to 5 bases and at J to 3 bases, leaving 5 bases not matched to a gene. The germline gives CDR1 MNHEY, CDR2 SVGAGI.

This chain joins TRBV7-2 and TRBJ2-3, with D maybe TRBD2 (6 bases). The CDR3 spans 12 residues. Per the germline V gene, CDR1 is SGHTA and CDR2 is FQGNSA. V gave up 6 bases and J gave up 5 bases, with 9 bases separating them. CDR3 protein: CASRAGVDTQYF. Written as DNA, the CDR3 is TGTGCCAGCAGAGCGGGCGTAGATACGCAGTATTTT.

This chain links TRBV29-1 with TRBJ2-1; D may be TRBD1 or TRBD2 (5 bases each). V dropped 4 bases and J dropped 4 bases, with 11 bases sitting between them. Germline V gene sequence: CDR1 SQVTM, CDR2 ANQGSEA. The CDR3 consists of 13 residues. The CDR3 bases are TGCAGCGTTGTTGGGACCGCTTACAATGAGCAGTTCTTC. Residues: CSVVGTAYNEQFF.

V usage is TRBV29-1 and J usage is TRBJ2-5, with D unresolved. Germline-derived CDR1 and CDR2 are SQVTM and ANQGSEA. The CDR3 extends over 12 amino acids. The V end lost 4 bases, the J end lost 5 bases, and 11 bases lay between the germline ends. CDR3 sequence (DNA): TGCAGCGTTGCAGCGCGTACGGAGACCCAGTACTTC. Its protein product is CSVAARTETQYF.

V is TRBV12-3 or TRBV12-4 and J is TRBJ2-1; D unclear. Trimming stripped 7 bases from V and 10 bases from J, with 20 bases between. This CDR3 is built from 14 residues. CDR3 DNA: TGTGCCAGCATCAAAATAGACGGTCAGCAGGAGCAGTTCTTC. Translated, it gives CASIKIDGQQEQFF.

The chain carries TRBV20-1 and TRBJ2-1; the match to TRBD1 covers 10 bases. The CDR3 has 14 amino acids. The germline CDR1 and CDR2 sequences are DFQATT and SNEGSKA (reference sequence). The V segment lost 7 bases and the J segment 8 bases; nucleotides outside the gene matches: 11. CDR3 bases: TGCAGTGGCACCGGGACAGGGGATTTCCATGAGCAGTTCTTC. The encoded protein is CSGTGTGDFHEQFF.

V and J are TRBV6-5 and TRBJ2-7; D might be TRBD1 or TRBD2, each matching 6 bases. Trimming took 2 bases from V and 4 from J, leaving 24 bases between them. Germline lookup yields CDR1 MNHEY and CDR2 SVGAGI. The CDR3 runs to 18 residues. CDR3 bases: TGTGCCAGCAGTTACCAATTGGTGGCGGGACCAGGGGTTTACGAGCAGTACTTC. It encodes CASSYQLVAGPGVYEQYF.